The 20 T cell receptor beta chains in this list originate from one sample, sequenced in a study of CD8+CD57+ T cells in acquired aplastic anemia. TCR beta VDJ combinations and CDR3 sequences were profiled from genomic DNA. A single record per CDR3 protein comes from TCRdb applying MiXCR to the reads. The sample includes about 190,000 distinct CDR3 sequences, roughly half of them seen just once. The sequenced material came from sorted CD4+, CD8+, or CD8+CD57+ T cells (not recorded which) from PBMCs. The source is a human donor in good health, serving as a control.

Concerning this clonotype: The junction departs from the called germline gene at one end, perhaps through a read error. V and J are TRBV7-8 and TRBJ2-7, with D perhaps TRBD1 (6 bases). Per germline, CDR1 SGHVS and CDR2 FQNEAQ. The CDR3 totals 14 residues. Here the CDR3 reads CANSLYTGSDEQYF. CDR3 bases: TGTGCCAACAGCTTATATACAGGGAGCGACGAGCAGTACTTC.

Sample share makes this clonotype medium-sized (0.01 to 0.1%). CDR3: CASSSTGEGEQYF. The CDR3 region has the DNA TGTGCCAGTAGTTCGACAGGGGAGGGCGAGCAGTACTTC. The chain links TRBV19 to TRBJ2-7; perhaps TRBD1 as D (8 bases). Germline CDR1 and CDR2: LNHDA and SQIVND (reference sequence). The V and J ends lost 5 bases and 6 bases respectively, with 14 bases between them. The CDR3 is made up of 13 amino acids.

This chain connects TRBV5-8 to TRBJ2-5; D is unclear. The germline gives CDR1 SGHTS, CDR2 YDEGEE. This CDR3 has 13 residues. The V gene lost 4 bases and the J gene lost 3 bases, with 10 bases spanning the gap. CDR3 nucleotides: TGTGCCAGCAGCCTTCGGACGGAAGAGACCCAGTACTTC. Encoded protein: CASSLRTEETQYF. The whole variable domain, filled in from reference TRBV5-8 and TRBJ2-5, reads EAGVTQSPTHLIKTRGQQATLRCSPISGHTSVYWYQQALGLGLQFLLWYDEGEERNRGNFPPRFSGRQFPNYSSELNVNALELEDSALYLCASSLRTEETQYFGPGTRLLVL.

With respect to this clonotype: The junction and the germline gene differ at one end; a read error may be behind it. This chain joins TRBV29-1 and TRBJ1-2, with TRBD1 as a possible D gene (6 bases). CDR3 length: 13 amino acids. From germline, CDR1 is SQVTM and CDR2 ANQGSEA. The CDR3 loop is CSIEGWQGFGYTF. CDR3 nucleotides: TGCAGCATTGAAGGGTGGCAGGGGTTCGGCTACACCTTC.

The genes are TRBV10-3 and TRBJ2-3, with a tentative D call TRBD2 (6 bases). Trimming removed 0 bases at V and 2 bases at J, with 9 bases between. CDR3 length: 15 amino acids. The V gene's germline CDR1 is ENHRY and CDR2 SYGVKD. CDR3 in amino acids: CAISESSGLTDTQYF. The CDR3 DNA reads TGTGCCATCAGTGAGTCTAGCGGACTCACAGATACGCAGTATTTT.

The rearrangement uses TRBV6-4 and TRBJ1-5; no reliable D call. In germline, CDR1 is MRHNA, CDR2 SNTAGT. The V gene lost 3 bases and the J gene lost 3 bases, with 6 bases spanning the gap. This CDR3 contains 13 residues. The CDR3 protein is CASSEFDNQPQHF. In nucleotides, the CDR3 is TGTGCCAGCAGTGAATTCGACAATCAGCCCCAGCATTTT.

This clonotype came up once. The chain employs TRBV19 and TRBJ2-6; D not resolved. The CDR3 consists of 15 residues. Germline V lookup: CDR1 LNHDA, CDR2 SQIVND (reference sequence). The V end was cut by 1 base, the J end by 0 bases, with 4 bases between. CDR3: CASSIGSSGANVLTF. CDR3 sequence (DNA): TGTGCCAGTAGTATAGGGAGCTCTGGGGCCAACGTCCTGACTTTC.

This clonotype was counted ten times or more. This chain links TRBV6-2 or TRBV6-3 with TRBJ1-2, with D unresolved. The germline gives CDR1 MNHEY, CDR2 SVGEGT. This CDR3 has 16 amino acids. V lost 0 bases to trimming and J lost 1 base, with 12 bases between them. The CDR3 reads CASSYSNKDLNYGYTF. CDR3 nucleotide sequence: TGTGCCAGCAGTTACTCGAACAAGGACCTTAACTATGGCTACACCTTC.

The chain uses TRBV20-1 and TRBJ2-2, with TRBD1 as a possible D gene (6 bases). The V gene's germline CDR1 is DFQATT and CDR2 SNEGSKA (reference sequence). V lost 1 base and J lost 5, with 8 bases in between. This CDR3 contains 13 residues. CDR3 residues: CSARATGTGELFF. The DNA of the CDR3 is TGCAGTGCTAGAGCCACAGGGACCGGGGAGCTGTTTTTT.

The V and J genes are TRBV15 and TRBJ2-7; D gene uncertain. Deletions cut 1 base from V and 1 base from J, with 5 bases between. Per germline, CDR1 LNHNV and CDR2 YYDKDF (reference sequence). The CDR3 extends over 13 amino acids. CDR3 sequence (DNA): TGTGCCACCAGCAGAGTCCTTTCCTACGAGCAGTACTTC. Translating gives CATSRVLSYEQYF.

The gene calls are TRBV5-4 and TRBJ1-4; D call uncertain. This CDR3 is built from 12 residues. The germline V and J ends were trimmed by 4 bases and 8 bases, with 9 bases remaining between them. The germline V gene encodes CDR1 SGHNT and CDR2 YYREEE (reference sequence). CDR3 nucleotide sequence: TGTGCCAGCAGCCAAGAATACGAAAAACTGTTTTTT. This sequence encodes CASSQEYEKLFF.

This chain links TRBV9 with TRBJ2-7; no firm D call. The germline V and J ends were trimmed by 0 bases and 1 base, with 11 bases remaining between them. Germline V gene sequence: CDR1 SGDLS, CDR2 YYNGEE. This CDR3 has 15 amino acids. DNA of the CDR3: TGTGCCAGCAGCGTAGCTCCCGGCGTGTCCTACGAGCAGTACTTC. Its translation: CASSVAPGVSYEQYF.

This clonotype was found many times. This chain links TRBV7-2 with TRBJ2-1; TRBD2 might be the D (6 bases). The CDR3 covers 16 residues. In germline, CDR1 is SGHTA, CDR2 FQGNSA. V was pared by 3 bases and J by 0 bases, with 12 bases between. In DNA, the CDR3 is TGTGCCAGCAGCTTGTCATGGGACTCCTCCTACAATGAGCAGTTCTTC. Protein sequence: CASSLSWDSSYNEQFF.

On this clonotype itself: At one end, the junction sequence differs from germline, possibly due to a read error. The chain joins TRBV28 to TRBJ1-2; TRBD1 is a possible D gene (6 bases). The CDR3 has 17 amino acids. Germline assignment: CDR1 MDHEN and CDR2 SYDVKM. The CDR3 region is CASSSTGGQYQPYGHTF. The CDR3 DNA sequence: TGTGCCAGCAGTTCCACCGGGGGACAATACCAACCTTATGGCCACACCTTC.

This clonotype was observed a few times. The chain joins TRBV20-1 to TRBJ2-7; 8 positions match TRBD1. The CDR3 runs 15 residues. Trimming at V came to 0 bases and at J to 2 bases, leaving 6 bases not matched to a gene. The germline CDR1 and CDR2 sequences are DFQATT and SNEGSKA (reference sequence). CDR3: CSARDSRTGTYEQYF. The DNA of the CDR3 is TGCAGTGCTAGAGATTCCAGGACAGGGACCTACGAGCAGTACTTC.

To note about this clonotype: The junction departs from the called germline gene at one end, perhaps through a read error. CDR3 in DNA: TGTGCCAGCAGCCGGGACCGCTCAAATCCGCCCCAGCATTTT. Translated: CASSRDRSNPPQHF. The chain is built from TRBV13 and TRBJ1-5, with a weak D call TRBD1 (5 bases). Germline V CDR1 and CDR2: PRHDT, FYEKMQ (reference sequence). The CDR3 covers 14 residues.

This clonotype appeared many times. The rearrangement joins TRBV19 to TRBJ1-2, with 8 nucleotides matching TRBD1. The CDR3 extends over 14 amino acids. The germline V gene has CDR1 LNHDA and CDR2 SQIVND (reference sequence). Trimming removed 5 bases from V and 3 bases from J; junction bases left unmatched: 5. The CDR3 here is CASSDQDRDYGYTF. DNA of the CDR3: TGTGCCAGTAGTGACCAGGACAGGGACTATGGCTACACCTTC.

The chain uses TRBV7-9 and TRBJ1-1; 9 bases align to TRBD1. The CDR3 extends over 13 amino acids. In germline, CDR1 is SEHNR, CDR2 FQNEAQ (reference sequence). V trimming: 4 bases; J trimming: 11 bases; junction bases outside the gene matches: 8. Written as DNA, the CDR3 is TGTGCCAGCAGCTCACTTTACAGGGGGCTGGCTTTCTTT. Translating it yields CASSSLYRGLAFF.

This clonotype showed up many times. V gene TRBV6-6 combines with J gene TRBJ2-3, with D unclear. This CDR3 is built from 17 residues. CDR1 MNHNY and CDR2 SVGAGI come from the germline V gene (reference sequence). Trimming took off 2 bases at V and 0 bases at J, with 15 bases between the two ends. The CDR3 loop reads CASSYPNLRASTDTQYF. CDR3 in DNA: TGTGCCAGCAGTTACCCGAACTTAAGAGCTAGCACAGATACGCAGTATTTT.

The V and J genes are TRBV5-1 and TRBJ2-1; either TRBD1 or TRBD2 may supply D (5 bases each). The CDR3 loop spans 12 amino acids. The V gene's germline CDR1 is SGHRS and CDR2 YFSETQ. V lost 2 bases, J lost 8 bases, and 8 bases lay in between. The CDR3 DNA follows: TGCGCCAGCAGCTTTGAGGGACATGAGCAGTTCTTC. It encodes CASSFEGHEQFF.